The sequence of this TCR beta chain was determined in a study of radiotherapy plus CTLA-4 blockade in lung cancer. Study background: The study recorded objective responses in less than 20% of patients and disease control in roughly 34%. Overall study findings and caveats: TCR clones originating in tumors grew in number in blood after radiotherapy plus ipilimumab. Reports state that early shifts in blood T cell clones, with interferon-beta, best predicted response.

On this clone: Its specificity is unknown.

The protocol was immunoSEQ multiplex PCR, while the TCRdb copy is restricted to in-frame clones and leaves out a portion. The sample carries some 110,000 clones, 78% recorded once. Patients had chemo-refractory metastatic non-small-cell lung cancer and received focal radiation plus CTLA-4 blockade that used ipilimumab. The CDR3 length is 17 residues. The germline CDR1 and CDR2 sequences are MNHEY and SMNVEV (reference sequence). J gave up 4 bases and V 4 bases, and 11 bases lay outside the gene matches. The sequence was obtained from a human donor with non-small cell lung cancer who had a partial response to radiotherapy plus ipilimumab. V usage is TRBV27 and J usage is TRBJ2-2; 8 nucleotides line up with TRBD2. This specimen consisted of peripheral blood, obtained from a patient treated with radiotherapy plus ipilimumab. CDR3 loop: CASSYEGLAGPTGELFF. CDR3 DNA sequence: TGTGCCAGCAGTTATGAAGGGCTAGCGGGTCCCACCGGGGAGCTGTTTTTT.